These 26 T cell receptor beta chains share one sample of origin, sequenced in a study of T cells in Graves' hyperthyroidism and ophthalmopathy. It was RNA transcripts that yielded the amplified TCR beta CDR3 regions. With the HTBI primer set, the TCR CDR3 went through a first round of RT-PCR. TCRdb independently ran MiXCR on the multiplex PCR reads; one entry per CDR3 protein. The data contain some 690,000 distinct CDR3 sequences, 17% of them singletons. Material: blood. These receptors were collected from a man between 45 and 60 years old with Graves' hyperthyroidism.

This clonotype was seen repeatedly, ten times or more. The chain employs TRBV11-2 and TRBJ1-2; D not resolved. The V end was cut by 5 bases, the J end by 4 bases, with 14 bases between. This CDR3 is 14 amino acids long. CDR1 and CDR2 from the germline V gene are SGHAT and FQNNGV. The CDR3 sequence is CASSLGSLSYGYTF. The DNA for the CDR3 is TGTGCCAGCAGCCTAGGGTCTTTGAGCTATGGCTACACCTTC.

This clonotype has a count of ten or more. This sequence joins TRBV12-3 or TRBV12-4 and TRBJ2-1; the D gene is possibly TRBD2 (6 bases). The germline V and J ends were trimmed by 5 bases and 7 bases, with 18 bases remaining between them. The CDR3 consists of 15 residues. CDR3 sequence (DNA): TGTGCCAGCAGTCCTCCGGGACTTGTCGTAAATGAGCAGTTCTTC. Its translation is CASSPPGLVVNEQFF.

On this clonotype itself: Likely a read error: the CDR3 ends without its conserved phenylalanine or tryptophan. The J gene is TRBJ2-7, the V gene TRBV20-1; TRBD2 aligns across 9 bases. The ends lost 5 bases at V and 2 bases at J; junction bases unmatched: 7. CDR1 is DFQATT and CDR2 is SNEGSKA in the germline V gene (reference sequence). The length of the CDR3 is 14 residues. The CDR3 nucleotides are TGCAGTGCTCGGACTAGCGAGGGGCCCTACGAGCAGTACTTA. Its translation: CSARTSEGPYEQYL.

This clonotype appeared a few times. This chain uses TRBV19 with TRBJ2-1; either TRBD1 or TRBD2 may supply D (6 bases each). V was shortened by 1 base and J by 4 bases, with 11 bases between the two germline ends. Germline V gene lookup returns CDR1 LNHDA and CDR2 SQIVND (reference sequence). This CDR3 is 15 amino acids long. CDR3 DNA: TGTGCCAGTAGTATAGCCGGGGGCGCATACAATGAGCAGTTCTTC. Encoded protein: CASSIAGGAYNEQFF.

About this clonotype: A much larger clone differs from this one at a single base, so this may be a read error. The V and J genes are TRBV7-9 and TRBJ2-1; a weak D match, TRBD2 (6 bases). Looked up from germline, CDR1 is SEHNR and CDR2 is FQNEAQ (reference sequence). The CDR3 totals 15 residues. CDR3 coding DNA: TGTGCCAGCAGCTCGCTCTCGGGACTTGCAGTTGAGCAGTGCTTC. Its translation is CASSSLSGLAVEQCF. Full variable domain (missing parts from reference TRBV7-9 and TRBJ2-1): DTGVSQNPRHKITKRGQNVTFRCDPISEHNRLYWYRQTLGQGPEFLTYFQNEAQLEKSRLLSDRFSAERPKGSFSTLEIQRTEQGDSAMYLCASSSLSGLAVEQCFGPGTRLTVL.

Ten or more counts support this clonotype. The chain uses TRBV6-6 and TRBJ2-7; 9 positions match TRBD2. Germline V gene sequence: CDR1 MNHNY, CDR2 SVGAGI (reference sequence). The V and J ends lost 0 bases and 5 bases, in that order; junction bases with no gene match: 2. The CDR3 runs 14 residues. In nucleotides, the CDR3 is TGTGCCAGCAGTTACTCGCGGGAGGGCCACGAGCAGTACTTC. Protein sequence: CASSYSREGHEQYF.

This clonotype has more than one count but fewer than ten. At one of its ends the junction is not consistent with the germline gene, which may arise from a read error. This chain joins TRBV2 and TRBJ2-1; 9 bases map to TRBD2. Germline loops: CDR1 SNHLY, CDR2 FYNNEI. The CDR3 runs 15 residues. CDR3 amino acids: CTSSELAGEYNEQFF. The CDR3 DNA reads TGTACCAGCAGCGAACTAGCGGGCGAATACAATGAGCAGTTCTTC. The complete variable domain, with remaining parts taken from reference TRBV2 and TRBJ2-1, reads EPEVTQTPSHQVTQMGQEVILRCVPISNHLYFYWYRQILGQKVEFLVSFYNNEISEKSEIFDDQFSVERPDGSNFTLKIRSTKLEDSAMYFCTSSELAGEYNEQFFGPGTRLTVL.

This clonotype has at least ten counts. The chain is built from TRBV18 and TRBJ1-2; D not certain. Trimming cost V 6 bases and J 4 bases, with 12 bases left between them. The germline gives CDR1 KGHSH, CDR2 LQKENI. CDR3 length: 13 residues. The CDR3 protein is CASSLDTSYGYTF. The DNA for the CDR3 is TGTGCCAGCTCCCTAGACACGAGCTATGGCTACACCTTC.

This clonotype appeared a few times. The chain employs TRBV6-2 or TRBV6-3 and TRBJ2-4, with 8 bases lining up with TRBD1. Germline CDR1 and CDR2: MNHEY and SVGEGT. V trimming: 4 bases; J trimming: 0 bases; junction bases outside the gene matches: 5. This CDR3 has 16 residues. The CDR3 DNA sequence: TGTGCCAGCAGTTTAGGACAGGGCCAAGCCAAAAACATTCAGTACTTC. Translating gives CASSLGQGQAKNIQYF.

This clonotype was found a few times. This rearrangement joins TRBV20-1 to TRBJ2-7; 9 bases align to TRBD1. The V gene end was trimmed by 6 bases and the J gene end by 6 bases; junction bases not matched to a gene: 9. CDR1 and CDR2 from the germline V gene are DFQATT and SNEGSKA (reference sequence). The CDR3 has 13 amino acids. DNA of the CDR3: TGCAGTGCAATTGGACAGGGGCGGCTCGAGCAGTACTTC. Protein: CSAIGQGRLEQYF.

This clonotype has at least ten counts. This chain joins TRBV2 and TRBJ2-3; tentatively, D is TRBD1 (5 bases). CDR3 length: 16 residues. The germline V and J ends were trimmed by 2 bases and 4 bases, with 16 bases remaining between them. CDR1 SNHLY and CDR2 FYNNEI come from the germline V gene. The CDR3 here is CASSERAGPYADTQYF. In nucleotides, the CDR3 is TGTGCCAGCAGTGAAAGGGCAGGGCCATATGCAGATACGCAGTATTTT.

The sample holds many counts of this clonotype. V usage is TRBV7-9 and J usage is TRBJ2-1; TRBD2 matches at 10 bases. V was pared by 6 bases and J by 6 bases, with 11 bases of the junction left unmatched. The CDR3 runs to 16 residues. CDR1 is SEHNR, CDR2 FQNEAQ, per germline (reference sequence). The CDR3 region is CASSQTQGLAINEQFF. As DNA, the CDR3 is TGTGCCAGCAGTCAGACCCAGGGACTAGCGATCAATGAGCAGTTCTTC.

The chain employs TRBV28 and TRBJ2-7; TRBD1 matches at 12 bases. Trimming at V came to 5 bases and at J to 7 bases, leaving 6 bases not matched to a gene. Germline assignment: CDR1 MDHEN and CDR2 SYDVKM. This CDR3 is 14 amino acids long. DNA for the CDR3: TGTGCCAGCAGTGGGGACAGGGGGCATCGAGAGCAGTACTTC. It is translated as CASSGDRGHREQYF.

This clonotype was found a few times. V usage is TRBV5-1 and J usage is TRBJ1-2, with D perhaps matching TRBD1 (6 bases). V lost 0 bases and J lost 7, with 10 bases in between. The CDR3 length is 13 residues. Germline lookup yields CDR1 SGHRS and CDR2 YFSETQ. CDR3 loop: CASSLGQAAGYTF. CDR3 nucleotide sequence: TGCGCCAGCAGCTTGGGACAGGCAGCTGGCTACACCTTC.

This chain links TRBV6-6 with TRBJ2-7; 12 nucleotides match TRBD2. J lost 4 bases, V lost 0 bases, and 1 base had no gene match. The CDR3 is 15 amino acids. CDR1 and CDR2 from the germline V gene are MNHNY and SVGAGI (reference sequence). CDR3 DNA: TGTGCCAGCAGTTACTCACTAGCGGGAGGTTACGAGCAGTACTTC. This translates into CASSYSLAGGYEQYF.

V usage is TRBV19 and J usage is TRBJ2-5; 10 positions match TRBD1. The CDR3 extends over 16 amino acids. Per the germline V gene, CDR1 is LNHDA and CDR2 is SQIVND (reference sequence). Unmatched junction bases numbered 9, after V lost 3 bases and J lost 5 bases. The CDR3 reads CASSIRTGGNAETQYF. DNA of the CDR3: TGTGCCAGTAGTATTAGGACAGGGGGGAACGCGGAGACCCAGTACTTC.

This clonotype has a count of ten or more. This chain connects TRBV12-3 or TRBV12-4 to TRBJ2-7; TRBD1 matches at 8 bases. The CDR3 is 15 amino acids. Trimming cost V 1 base and J 3 bases; bases outside gene matches: 5. CDR3 residues: CASSLGTGHIYEQYF. As DNA, the CDR3 is TGTGCCAGCAGTTTAGGGACAGGGCATATCTACGAGCAGTACTTC.

Ten or more counts support this clonotype. The chain uses TRBV3-1 and TRBJ1-1; D unclear. V lost 0 bases and J 1 base, leaving 9 bases between the germline ends. This CDR3 has 15 amino acids. From germline, CDR1 is LGHDT and CDR2 YNNKEL (reference sequence). In nucleotides, the CDR3 is TGTGCCAGCAGCCAAGAATCCCAGGAGAACACTGAAGCTTTCTTT. Translating gives CASSQESQENTEAFF.

This clonotype was counted many times. The chain is built from TRBV10-3 and TRBJ2-3; no clear D gene. Trimming took 2 bases from V and 3 from J, leaving 9 bases between them. CDR3 length: 14 residues. CDR1 and CDR2 from the germline V gene are ENHRY and SYGVKD. CDR3 sequence (DNA): TGTGCCATCAGTGAGAGTACGACTACAGATACGCAGTATTTT. It yields the protein CAISESTTTDTQYF.

V and J are TRBV7-2 and TRBJ1-2; no reliable D call. CDR3 length equals 13 residues. Germline V gene data show CDR1 as SGHTA and CDR2 as FQGNSA. V was pared by 2 bases and J by 9 bases, with 13 bases between. The CDR3 here is CASSLPPDGRYTF. In nucleotides, the CDR3 is TGTGCCAGCAGCTTACCTCCGGACGGACGCTACACCTTC.

This clonotype has just one count. The rearrangement uses TRBV3-1 and TRBJ1-3; TRBD1 matches at 8 bases. Per the germline V gene, CDR1 is LGHDT and CDR2 is YNNKEL (reference sequence). The junction had 12 bases not matched to a gene; V was cut back by 4 bases and J by 4 bases. The CDR3 loop spans 17 amino acids. The CDR3 loop is CASSPNHGTGFGNTIYF. CDR3 DNA: TGTGCCAGCAGCCCGAACCACGGGACAGGTTTCGGAAACACCATATATTTT.

With respect to this clonotype: A junction boundary mismatches the germline segment, possibly from a read error. The chain links TRBV3-1 to TRBJ1-1, with D tentatively TRBD1 (5 bases). The germline V gene has CDR1 LGHDT and CDR2 YNNKEL (reference sequence). The CDR3 is made up of 12 amino acids. The CDR3 DNA reads TGTGCCAGCTGCCAAGTAAAGGGGCAAGCTTTCTTT. It specifies CASCQVKGQAFF.

This clonotype was recorded many times. The J gene is TRBJ2-3, the V gene TRBV18, with D maybe TRBD1 (5 bases). Germline-derived CDR1 and CDR2 are KGHSH and LQKENI. The CDR3 contains 14 residues. Trimming took off 6 bases at V and 0 bases at J, with 10 bases between the two ends. The CDR3, as DNA: TGTGCCAGCTCCCCTCAGGGCAGCACAGATACGCAGTATTTT. Translating gives CASSPQGSTDTQYF.

The V gene is TRBV29-1, the J gene TRBJ2-7; 9 nucleotides align to TRBD2. The length of the CDR3 is 14 residues. Germline values: CDR1 SQVTM, CDR2 ANQGSEA. V lost 6 bases, J lost 5 bases, and 11 bases stayed unmatched. CDR3 sequence (DNA): TGCAGCGTCTGGGTAGCGGGAGAGGCCCACGAGCAGTACTTC. It yields the protein CSVWVAGEAHEQYF.

This sequence joins TRBV6-2 or TRBV6-3 and TRBJ2-1; 8 bases agree with TRBD2. The CDR3 length is 16 residues. V dropped 0 bases and J dropped 5; count of bases not matched to a gene: 6. In germline, CDR1 is MNHEY, CDR2 SVGEGT. The CDR3 region has the DNA TGTGCCAGCAGTTACTCGAATAGCGGGAACCACAATGAGCAGTTCTTC. Its protein is CASSYSNSGNHNEQFF.

This clonotype was observed many times. The chain is built from TRBV7-3 and TRBJ1-1; D is unclear. CDR1 SGHTA and CDR2 FQGTGA come from the germline V gene. The CDR3 totals 14 residues. V shed 5 bases and J shed 2 bases, with 12 bases lying between them. DNA of the CDR3: TGTGCCAGCAGCCCTACTAGGAGTAACACTGAAGCTTTCTTT. Protein sequence: CASSPTRSNTEAFF.